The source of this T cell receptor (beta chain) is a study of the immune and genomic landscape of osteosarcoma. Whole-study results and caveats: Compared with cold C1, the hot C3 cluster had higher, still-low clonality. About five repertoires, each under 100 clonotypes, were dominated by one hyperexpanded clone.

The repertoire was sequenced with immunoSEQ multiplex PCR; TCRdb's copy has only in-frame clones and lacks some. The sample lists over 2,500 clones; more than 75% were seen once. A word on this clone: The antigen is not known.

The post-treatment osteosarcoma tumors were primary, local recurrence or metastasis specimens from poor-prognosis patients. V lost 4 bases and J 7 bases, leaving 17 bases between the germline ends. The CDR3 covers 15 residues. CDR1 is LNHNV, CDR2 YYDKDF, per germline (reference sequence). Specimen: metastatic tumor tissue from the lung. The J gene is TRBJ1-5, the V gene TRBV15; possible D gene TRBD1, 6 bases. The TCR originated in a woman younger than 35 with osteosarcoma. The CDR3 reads CATSTGEGLGQPQHF. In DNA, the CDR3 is TGTGCCACCAGCACAGGGGAGGGCCTGGGCCAGCCCCAGCATTTT.